The following is a T cell receptor beta chain sequence with its context. Its antigen is as yet unknown. The data derive from a study of OX40 agonist ivuxolimab in advanced cancers. Study overall: A mean age of roughly 60 years, range about 23 to 80, was recorded, and roughly 80% were male. Broader study findings: CD4+ and CD8+ blood T cells expanded clonally by week 6 at 0.1 to 3.0 mg/kg. Researchers report that CD8+ T cells had, on average, more expanded clones than CD4+.

Baseline was the first blood sampling point, followed by cycle 4 day 1 and cycle 7 day 1. Only in-frame clones appear in the TCRdb table, and some are missing; sequencing was by immunoSEQ multiplex PCR. The sample consists of roughly 72,000 clones, 75% to 90% of them appearing once. The material sequenced was CD4+ or CD8+ T cells sorted from blood, taken in a trial of the OX40 agonist ivuxolimab. This TCR derives from an adult with an advanced solid tumor such as melanoma, head and neck, liver or kidney cancer.

CDR3 sequence reads: CSVARRTANTEAFF. The CDR3 nucleotides read TGCAGCGTTGCACGTAGGACAGCCAACACTGAAGCTTTCTTT. J is TRBJ1-1 and V is TRBV29-1; D is possibly TRBD1 (6 bases). CDR1 and CDR2 (germline): SQVTM, ANQGSEA. The germline V and J ends were trimmed by 4 bases and 2 bases, with 14 bases remaining between them. The CDR3 is made up of 14 amino acids.